The following is a T cell receptor (beta chain) sequence with its context. Antigen specificity is unknown. Germline CDR1 reads DFQATT; CDR2 reads SNEGSKA (reference sequence). The CDR3 has 15 amino acids. V shed 0 bases and J 6 bases; nucleotides not matched to a gene: 8. This specimen comes from a study of blood T cells in healthy people across ages. Study-level findings and limits: The long-lived group displayed more naive CD4+ cells, plus higher diversity, than the aged donors did. Strong correlation existed between TCR beta diversity and naive T cell percentage. Changes in expanded clonotypes were possibly confounded, as the CMV status of donors was unknown.

A second PCR of 7 to 11 cycles used a sample-barcoded 5' primer and a J-beta primer mix. Each CDR3 protein gets one entry after TCRdb re-called the 5' RACE reads with MiXCR. The sample shows 2 million or so distinct CDR3 sequences, roughly 50% of them seen only once. This receptor was taken from a middle-aged woman in good health. The J gene is TRBJ1-1, the V gene TRBV20-1, with 9 bases aligning to TRBD1. Sequenced input: blood. CDR3 sequence (DNA): TGCAGTGCTAGAGAGAGGGGGACAGGGAATGCTGAAGCTTTCTTT. Translation: CSARERGTGNAEAFF.